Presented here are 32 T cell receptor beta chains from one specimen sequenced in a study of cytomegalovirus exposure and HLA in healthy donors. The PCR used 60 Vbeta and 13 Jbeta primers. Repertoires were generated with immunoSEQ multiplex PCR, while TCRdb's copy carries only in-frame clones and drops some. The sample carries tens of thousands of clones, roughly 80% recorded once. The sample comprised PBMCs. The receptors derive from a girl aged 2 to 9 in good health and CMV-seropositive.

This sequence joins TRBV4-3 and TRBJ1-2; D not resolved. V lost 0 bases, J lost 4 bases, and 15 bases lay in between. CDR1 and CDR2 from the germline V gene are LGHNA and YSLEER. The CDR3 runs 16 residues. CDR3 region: CASSQDKGGRAYGYTF. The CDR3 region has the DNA TGCGCCAGCAGCCAAGATAAGGGCGGGAGGGCCTATGGCTACACCTTC.

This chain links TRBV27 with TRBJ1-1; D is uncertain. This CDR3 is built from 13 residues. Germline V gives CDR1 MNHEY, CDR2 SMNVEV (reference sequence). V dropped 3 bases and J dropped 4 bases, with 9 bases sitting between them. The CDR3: CASSFSFSTEAFF. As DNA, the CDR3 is TGTGCCAGCAGTTTTTCTTTCAGCACTGAAGCTTTCTTT.

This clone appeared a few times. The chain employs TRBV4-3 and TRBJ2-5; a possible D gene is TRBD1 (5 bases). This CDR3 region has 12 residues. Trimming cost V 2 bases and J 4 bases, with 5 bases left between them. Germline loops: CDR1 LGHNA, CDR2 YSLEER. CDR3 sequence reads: CASSQTGETQYF. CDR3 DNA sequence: TGCGCCAGCAGCCAAACAGGAGAGACCCAGTACTTC.

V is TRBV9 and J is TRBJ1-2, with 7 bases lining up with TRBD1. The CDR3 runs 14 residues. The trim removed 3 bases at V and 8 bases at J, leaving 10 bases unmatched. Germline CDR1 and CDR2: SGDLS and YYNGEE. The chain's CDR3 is CASSDPGQRIGYTF. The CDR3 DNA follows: TGTGCCAGCAGCGACCCGGGACAGAGGATCGGCTACACCTTC.

The CDR3 spells CASSFGDSNQPQHF. CDR3 nucleotide sequence: TGTGCCAGCAGTTTCGGGGATAGCAATCAGCCCCAGCATTTT. This sequence joins TRBV28 and TRBJ1-5; D call uncertain. Trimming shortened V by 3 bases and J by 0 bases, and 6 bases separated the two germline ends. CDR3 length equals 14 residues. In germline, CDR1 is MDHEN, CDR2 SYDVKM. The variable domain in full, completed from reference TRBV28 and TRBJ1-5, reads DVKVTQSSRYLVKRTGEKVFLECVQDMDHENMFWYRQDPGLGLRLIYFSYDVKMKEKGDIPEGYSVSREKKERFSLILESASTNQTSMYLCASSFGDSNQPQHFGDGTRLSIL.

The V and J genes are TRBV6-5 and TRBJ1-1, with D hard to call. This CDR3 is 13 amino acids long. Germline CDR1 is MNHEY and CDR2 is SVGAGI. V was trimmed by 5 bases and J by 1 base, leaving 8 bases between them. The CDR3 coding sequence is TGTGCCAGCAGTAGAGGGTCGAACACTGAAGCTTTCTTT. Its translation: CASSRGSNTEAFF.

The CDR3 region is CASSLGTASSYNEQFF. CDR3 DNA: TGCGCCAGCAGCCTGGGGACAGCGAGCTCCTACAATGAGCAGTTCTTC. The rearrangement joins TRBV5-1 to TRBJ2-1; 7 bases are shared with TRBD1. The germline V gene has CDR1 SGHRS and CDR2 YFSETQ. CDR3 length: 16 amino acids. V was pared by 4 bases and J by 0 bases, with 7 bases of the junction left unmatched.

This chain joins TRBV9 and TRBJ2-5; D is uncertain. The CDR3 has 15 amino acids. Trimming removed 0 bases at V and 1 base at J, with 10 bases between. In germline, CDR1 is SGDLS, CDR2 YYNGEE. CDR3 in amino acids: CASSVEAGLQETQYF. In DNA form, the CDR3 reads TGTGCCAGCAGCGTAGAAGCAGGCCTCCAAGAGACCCAGTACTTC.

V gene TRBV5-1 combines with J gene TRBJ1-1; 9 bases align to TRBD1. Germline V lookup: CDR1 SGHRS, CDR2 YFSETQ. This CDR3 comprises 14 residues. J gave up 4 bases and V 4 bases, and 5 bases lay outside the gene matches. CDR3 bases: TGCGCCAGCAGCGCCACAGGGGGCGGCACTGAAGCTTTCTTT. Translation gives CASSATGGGTEAFF.

As DNA, the CDR3 is TGTGCCAGCAGTGAAGTAGGGGGACAACGAGAGCCCCAGCATTTT. This gives the protein CASSEVGGQREPQHF. The genes are TRBV2 and TRBJ1-5; D might be TRBD1 (6 bases). V lost 1 base and J lost 8, with 15 bases in between. The CDR3 is made up of 15 amino acids. The germline V gene has CDR1 SNHLY and CDR2 FYNNEI.

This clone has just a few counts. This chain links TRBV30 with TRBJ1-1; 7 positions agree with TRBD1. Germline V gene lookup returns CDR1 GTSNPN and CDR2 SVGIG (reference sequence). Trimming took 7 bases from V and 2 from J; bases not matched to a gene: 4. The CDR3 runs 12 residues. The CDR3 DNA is TGTGCCTCTAACAGGGGAAACACTGAAGCTTTCTTT. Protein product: CASNRGNTEAFF.

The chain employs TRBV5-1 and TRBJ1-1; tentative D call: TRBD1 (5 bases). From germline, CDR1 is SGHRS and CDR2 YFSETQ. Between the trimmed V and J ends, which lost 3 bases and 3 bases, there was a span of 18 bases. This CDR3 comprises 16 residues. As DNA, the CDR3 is TGCGCCAGCAGCTCTTCAATCTGGGGCGACGACACTGAAGCTTTCTTT. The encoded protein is CASSSSIWGDDTEAFF.

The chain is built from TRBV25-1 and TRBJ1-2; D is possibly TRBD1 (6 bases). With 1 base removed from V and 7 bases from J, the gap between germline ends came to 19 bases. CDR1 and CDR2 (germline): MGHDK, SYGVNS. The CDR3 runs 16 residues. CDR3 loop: CASSELGMGGASGYTF. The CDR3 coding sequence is TGTGCCAGCAGTGAATTAGGGATGGGGGGGGCGTCTGGCTACACCTTC.

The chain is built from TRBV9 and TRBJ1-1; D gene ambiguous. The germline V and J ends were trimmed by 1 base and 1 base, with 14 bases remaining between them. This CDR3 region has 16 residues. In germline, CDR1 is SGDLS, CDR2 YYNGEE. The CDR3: CASSVIPVSKNTEAFF. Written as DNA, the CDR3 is TGTGCCAGCAGCGTAATCCCGGTCTCTAAGAACACTGAAGCTTTCTTT.

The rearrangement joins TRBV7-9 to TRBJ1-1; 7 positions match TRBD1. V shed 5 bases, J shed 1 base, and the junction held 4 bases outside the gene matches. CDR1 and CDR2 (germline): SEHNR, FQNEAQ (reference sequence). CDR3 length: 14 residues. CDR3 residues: CASSPRQGNTEAFF. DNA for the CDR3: TGTGCCAGCAGCCCCCGACAGGGGAACACTGAAGCTTTCTTT.

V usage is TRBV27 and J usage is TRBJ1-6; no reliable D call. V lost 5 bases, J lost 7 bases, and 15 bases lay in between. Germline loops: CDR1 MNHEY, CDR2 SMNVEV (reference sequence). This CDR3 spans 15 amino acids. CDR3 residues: CASSPPPRGNSPLHF. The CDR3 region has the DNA TGTGCCAGCAGTCCACCTCCACGCGGAAATTCACCCCTCCACTTT.

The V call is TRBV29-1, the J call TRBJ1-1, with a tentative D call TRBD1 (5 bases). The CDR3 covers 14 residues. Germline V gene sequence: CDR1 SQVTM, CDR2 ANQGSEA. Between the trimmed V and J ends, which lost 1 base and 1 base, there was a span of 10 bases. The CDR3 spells CSVEVGAKNTEAFF. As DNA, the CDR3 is TGCAGCGTTGAAGTAGGGGCGAAGAACACTGAAGCTTTCTTT.

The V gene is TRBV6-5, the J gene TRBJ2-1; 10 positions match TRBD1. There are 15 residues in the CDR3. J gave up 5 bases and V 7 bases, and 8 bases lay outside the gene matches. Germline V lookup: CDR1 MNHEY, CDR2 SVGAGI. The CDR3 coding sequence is TGTGCCAGCAAACCTCGGGACAGGGGTCACAATGAGCAGTTCTTC. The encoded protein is CASKPRDRGHNEQFF.

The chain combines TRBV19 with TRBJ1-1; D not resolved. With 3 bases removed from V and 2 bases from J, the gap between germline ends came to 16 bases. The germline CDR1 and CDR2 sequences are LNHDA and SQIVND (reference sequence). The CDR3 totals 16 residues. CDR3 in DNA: TGTGCCAGTAGTATTTATGTCCTCACCGGTAACACTGAAGCTTTCTTT. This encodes CASSIYVLTGNTEAFF.

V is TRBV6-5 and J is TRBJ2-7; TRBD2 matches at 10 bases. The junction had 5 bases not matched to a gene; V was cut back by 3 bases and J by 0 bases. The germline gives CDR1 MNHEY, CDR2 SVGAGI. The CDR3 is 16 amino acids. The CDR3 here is CASSYSGLASSYEQYF. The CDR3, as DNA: TGTGCCAGCAGTTATTCGGGACTAGCGAGCTCCTACGAGCAGTACTTC.

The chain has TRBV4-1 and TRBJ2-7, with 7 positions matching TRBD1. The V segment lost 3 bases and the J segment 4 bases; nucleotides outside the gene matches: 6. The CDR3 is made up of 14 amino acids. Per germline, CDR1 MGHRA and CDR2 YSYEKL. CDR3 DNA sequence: TGCGCCAGCAGCCAGGGGGACAGCCAATACGAGCAGTACTTC. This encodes CASSQGDSQYEQYF.

CDR3 sequence: CAGGGYSNQPQHF. CDR3 nucleotides: TGTGCCGGCGGAGGTTATAGCAATCAGCCCCAGCATTTT. The chain employs TRBV2 and TRBJ1-5; D remains ambiguous. The germline gives CDR1 SNHLY, CDR2 FYNNEI. The germline V and J ends were trimmed by 11 bases and 0 bases, with 11 bases remaining between them. The CDR3 totals 13 residues.

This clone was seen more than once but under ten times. The CDR3 spells CASSAGHDPGELFF. The CDR3 DNA reads as TGTGCCAGCAGTGCGGGACATGATCCCGGGGAGCTGTTTTTT. The rearrangement links TRBV6-4 to TRBJ2-2, with D maybe TRBD1 (6 bases). Trimming left V 4 bases short and J 6 bases short, with 12 bases between. This CDR3 spans 14 amino acids. Germline CDR1 MRHNA, CDR2 SNTAGT.

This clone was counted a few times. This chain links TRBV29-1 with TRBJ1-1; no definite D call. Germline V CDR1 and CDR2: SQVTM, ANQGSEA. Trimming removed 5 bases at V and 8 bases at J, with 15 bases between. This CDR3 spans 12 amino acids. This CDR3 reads CSVILGPGEAFF. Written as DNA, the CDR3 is TGCAGCGTTATTCTCGGTCCCGGGGAAGCTTTCTTT.

CDR3 sequence reads: CATSAQGHGYTF. In DNA, the CDR3 is TGTGCCACCAGCGCTCAGGGGCATGGCTACACCTTC. The rearrangement joins TRBV15 to TRBJ1-2; tentative D call: TRBD1 (6 bases). The CDR3 spans 12 residues. The germline V gene encodes CDR1 LNHNV and CDR2 YYDKDF (reference sequence). V was cut by 5 bases and J by 6 bases, with 10 bases left in between.

The CDR3 sequence: CASSLKRNTEAFF. The DNA of the CDR3 is TGCGCCAGCAGCTTGAAGCGGAACACTGAAGCTTTCTTT. The rearrangement uses TRBV5-1 and TRBJ1-1; D remains ambiguous. The CDR3 extends over 13 amino acids. Germline V CDR1 and CDR2: SGHRS, YFSETQ. The V gene lost 1 base and the J gene lost 1 base, with 5 bases spanning the gap.

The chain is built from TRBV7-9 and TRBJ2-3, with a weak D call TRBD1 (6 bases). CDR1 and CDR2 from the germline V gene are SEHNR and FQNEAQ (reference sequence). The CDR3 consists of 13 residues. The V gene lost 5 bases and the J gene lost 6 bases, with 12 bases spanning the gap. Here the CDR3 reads CASSPRQADTQYF. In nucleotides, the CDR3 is TGTGCCAGCAGCCCGCGACAGGCTGATACGCAGTATTTT.

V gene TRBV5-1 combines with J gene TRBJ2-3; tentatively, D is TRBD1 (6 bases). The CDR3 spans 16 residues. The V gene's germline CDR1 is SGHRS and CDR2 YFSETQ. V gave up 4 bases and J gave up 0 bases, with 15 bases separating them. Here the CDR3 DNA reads TGCGCCAGCAGCCTGGGGGCCGGGGTGAGCACAGATACGCAGTATTTT. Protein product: CASSLGAGVSTDTQYF.

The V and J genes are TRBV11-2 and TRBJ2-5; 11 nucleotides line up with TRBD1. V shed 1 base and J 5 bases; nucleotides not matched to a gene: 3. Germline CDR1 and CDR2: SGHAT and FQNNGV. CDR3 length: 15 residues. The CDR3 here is CASSLGTGGYETQYF. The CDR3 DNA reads TGTGCCAGCAGCTTAGGGACAGGGGGCTATGAGACCCAGTACTTC.

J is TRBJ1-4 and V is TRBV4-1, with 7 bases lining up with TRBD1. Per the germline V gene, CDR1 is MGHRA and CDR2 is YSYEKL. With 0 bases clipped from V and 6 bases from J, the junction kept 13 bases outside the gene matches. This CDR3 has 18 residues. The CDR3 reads CASSQDLRFGTVYEKLFF. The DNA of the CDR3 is TGCGCCAGCAGCCAAGATCTTAGGTTCGGGACAGTGTATGAAAAACTGTTTTTT.

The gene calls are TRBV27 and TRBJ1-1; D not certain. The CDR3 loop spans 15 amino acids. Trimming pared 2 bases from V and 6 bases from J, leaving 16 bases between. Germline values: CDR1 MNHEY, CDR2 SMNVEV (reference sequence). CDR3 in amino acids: CASSLRAQLRAEAFF. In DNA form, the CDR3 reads TGTGCCAGCAGTTTAAGGGCCCAACTGCGGGCTGAAGCTTTCTTT.

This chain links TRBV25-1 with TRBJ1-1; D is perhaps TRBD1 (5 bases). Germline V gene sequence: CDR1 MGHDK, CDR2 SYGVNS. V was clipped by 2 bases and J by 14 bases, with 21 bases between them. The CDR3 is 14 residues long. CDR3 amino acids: CASSEVMQGGGIFF. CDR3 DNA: TGTGCCAGCAGTGAAGTAATGCAGGGCGGCGGTATCTTCTTT.